This TCR beta chain appears in the sequencing data of a study of blood T cell repertoires in COVID-19. Germline loops: CDR1 SGHNT, CDR2 YYREEE (reference sequence). CDR3 size: 15 residues. Trimming stripped 0 bases from V and 4 bases from J, with 13 bases between. Source study methods: It was from reference gene primer amplification that nucleated cell counts were estimated. Using immunoSEQ multiplex PCR, the repertoire was profiled, and TCRdb retains in-frame clones only, with some absent. V, J and clone size derive from that table, while D and trimming were established from the DNA sequence. This table holds 250,000 to 300,000 clones, approximately 79% found once. Assignments of participants to cohorts depended upon their own reported clinical history.

Sequenced: PBMCs or T cells enriched from blood (not recorded which). The TCR sequence derives from a man aged 30 to 39 with acute COVID-19. J is TRBJ1-2 and V is TRBV5-4; weak D call: TRBD1 (6 bases). As DNA, the CDR3 is TGTGCCAGCAGCTTGGGGCTACTGGACAGCTATGGCTACACCTTC. The encoded protein is CASSLGLLDSYGYTF.